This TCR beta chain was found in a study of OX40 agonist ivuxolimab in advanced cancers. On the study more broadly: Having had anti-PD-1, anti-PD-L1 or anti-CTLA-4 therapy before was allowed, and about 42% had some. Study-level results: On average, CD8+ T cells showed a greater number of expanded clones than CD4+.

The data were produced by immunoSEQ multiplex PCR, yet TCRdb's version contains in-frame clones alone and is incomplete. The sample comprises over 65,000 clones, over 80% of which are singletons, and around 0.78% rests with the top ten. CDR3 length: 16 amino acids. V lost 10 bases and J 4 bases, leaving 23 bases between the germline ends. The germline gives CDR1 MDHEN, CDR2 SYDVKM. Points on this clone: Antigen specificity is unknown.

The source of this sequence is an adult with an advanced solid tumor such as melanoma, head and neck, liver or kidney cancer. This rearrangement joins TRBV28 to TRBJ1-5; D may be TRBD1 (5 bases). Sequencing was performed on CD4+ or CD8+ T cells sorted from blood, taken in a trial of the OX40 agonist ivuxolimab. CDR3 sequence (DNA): TGTGCCACCCACTTCCCCACGATGGGGGTTAATCAGCCCCAGCATTTT. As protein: CATHFPTMGVNQPQHF.